Listed below are T cell receptor beta chains from one sample, sequenced in a study of T cell repertoires in cytomegalovirus infection. Each CDR3 protein gets one entry after TCRdb re-called the reads with MiXCR. The table records a few hundred thousand distinct CDR3 sequences, about a sixth of them present only once. Sequencing was performed on CD8+ T cells from PBMCs. Every receptor here comes from a human donor in good health (CMV status not recorded). Some clones in this sample may be carry-over from other donors' samples. Both conserved end residues are trimmed from each CDR3. Fields, in order: V gene, J gene, CDR3 protein.

>TRBV6-1|TRBJ2-3
ASTLGRTSFTDTQY
>TRBV14|TRBJ2-1
ASSQATLDRANEQF
>TRBV5-4|TRBJ2-3
ASSLSVGGNTDTQY
>TRBV7-9|TRBJ1-1
ASSSFRGQGKTEAF
>TRBV19|TRBJ2-1
ASSIFPLGQGVRSYNEQF
>TRBV6-1|TRBJ1-5
ASSERQGTGQPQH
>TRBV29-1|TRBJ1-2
SVGGQSYT
>TRBV6-6|TRBJ2-3
ASSTDVGTDTQY
>TRBV20-1|TRBJ2-7
SARDPQGIYEQY
>TRBV6-2/TRBV6-3|TRBJ1-1
ASRTMGGPEAF
>TRBV7-8|TRBJ1-5
ASSLATGQPQH
>TRBV5-4|TRBJ1-6
ASSLTGGGSSPLH
>TRBV4-2|TRBJ2-4
ASSQDGAMGLKNIQY
>TRBV5-1|TRBJ1-1
ASSLEVRQLNTEAF
>TRBV5-1|TRBJ2-1
ASSPESGDVEQF
>TRBV29-1|TRBJ2-7
SVRLWDRPTYEQY
>TRBV7-8|TRBJ2-3
ASSTRGLLSTDTQY
>TRBV15|TRBJ2-1
ATSRESGGNNEQF
>TRBV20-1|TRBJ1-1
SATWGTGGTEAF
>TRBV7-2|TRBJ1-1
ASSWTPGNEAF
>TRBV5-5|TRBJ2-1
ASSLFRAPSYNEQF
>TRBV20-1|TRBJ2-3
STRNRGREDTQY
>TRBV4-3|TRBJ2-5
ASSQVRDIQETQY
>TRBV15|TRBJ2-7
ATKGANEQY
>TRBV7-9|TRBJ2-2
ASSFRANTGELF
>TRBV5-8|TRBJ1-5
ASSLSSAGEQPQH